This entry describes one T cell receptor beta chain. The sample comes from a study of blood T cell repertoires in COVID-19. V shed 3 bases and J 5 bases; nucleotides not matched to a gene: 6. The CDR3 sequence is 17 residues long. CDR1 is KGHDR, CDR2 SFDVKD, per germline. Sequenced by immunoSEQ multiplex PCR; TCRdb stores in-frame clones only, minus some. In the table there are around 300,000 clones, less than 90% of which are singletons. The clonotype originates from a woman between 45 and 60 years old who had recovered from COVID-19. Material for sequencing was PBMCs or T cells enriched from blood (not recorded which). The rearrangement links TRBV24-1 to TRBJ2-3, with 14 bases identical to TRBD2. CDR3 protein: CATSDRGTSGSRDTQYF. CDR3 bases: TGTGCCACCAGTGATCGCGGGACTAGCGGGAGTAGAGATACGCAGTATTTT.